A single sample gave rise to the 9 T cell receptor beta chains below, sequenced in a study of T cells in Graves' hyperthyroidism and ophthalmopathy. TCR beta CDR3 region amplification was performed from RNA transcripts. Carried out on the TCR CDR3, a first-round RT-PCR used the HTBI primer set. Using its own MiXCR run on the multiplex PCR reads, TCRdb lists one record per CDR3 protein. Of fewer than 550,000 distinct CDR3 sequences in the sample, around 24% were seen once. Sequencing was performed on blood. The receptors originated from a woman aged 30 to 39 with Graves' ophthalmopathy.

Here the CDR3 reads CASSGNWGMNTEAFF. The CDR3 DNA reads as TGTGCCAGCAGTGGGAACTGGGGGATGAACACTGAAGCTTTCTTT. V and J are TRBV2 and TRBJ1-1; a possible D gene is TRBD1 (5 bases). Germline CDR1 reads SNHLY; CDR2 reads FYNNEI. The V end was cut by 4 bases, the J end by 0 bases, with 12 bases between. There are 15 residues in the CDR3.

Of note for this clonotype: A much larger clone lies a single base off, so this may be a read error. The rearrangement uses TRBV6-1 and TRBJ1-1, with a tentative D call TRBD1 (6 bases). V dropped 5 bases and J dropped 0 bases, with 13 bases sitting between them. The germline V gene has CDR1 MNHNS and CDR2 SASEGT. The CDR3 runs 15 residues. CDR3 in DNA: TGTGCCAGCAGTAAACTGGACAGCTTGAACACTGAAGCTTTCTTT. Its protein is CASSKLDSLNTEAFF.

This clonotype was observed a handful of times. The genes are TRBV28 and TRBJ2-5; D may match TRBD1 or TRBD2 (5 bases each). V was trimmed by 6 bases and J by 1 base, leaving 21 bases between them. CDR3 length equals 17 residues. CDR1 and CDR2 from the germline V gene are MDHEN and SYDVKM. CDR3 sequence (DNA): TGTGCCAGCAGGCGCTGGGGGTTAGGGAGCTTCCAAGAGACCCAGTACTTC. This sequence encodes CASRRWGLGSFQETQYF.

This clonotype was observed at least ten times. This chain links TRBV19 with TRBJ1-1; TRBD1 matches 7 bases. CDR3 length: 16 residues. In germline, CDR1 is LNHDA, CDR2 SQIVND (reference sequence). With V trimmed by 4 bases and J by 1 base, 9 bases remained unmatched. The CDR3 spells CASSNARDRPNTEAFF. As DNA, the CDR3 is TGTGCCAGTAGTAACGCCCGGGACAGACCGAACACTGAAGCTTTCTTT.

The chain is built from TRBV28 and TRBJ2-1, with D perhaps TRBD2 (6 bases). The germline V gene encodes CDR1 MDHEN and CDR2 SYDVKM. This CDR3 comprises 17 residues. Trimming cost V 5 bases and J 6 bases, with 23 bases left between them. The CDR3 DNA reads TGTGCCAGCAGTCGCCACCCGGATTGGCGGGATGGCAATGAGCAGTTCTTC. The encoded protein is CASSRHPDWRDGNEQFF. The full variable domain, with the rest looked up from reference TRBV28 and TRBJ2-1, is DVKVTQSSRYLVKRTGEKVFLECVQDMDHENMFWYRQDPGLGLRLIYFSYDVKMKEKGDIPEGYSVSREKKERFSLILESASTNQTSMYLCASSRHPDWRDGNEQFFGPGTRLTVL.

At least ten counts were recorded for this clonotype. The rearrangement joins TRBV19 to TRBJ1-1; a possible D gene is TRBD1 (5 bases). V lost 7 bases and J lost 6, with 12 bases in between. CDR1 LNHDA and CDR2 SQIVND come from the germline V gene (reference sequence). The CDR3 runs to 12 residues. The CDR3: CASTGGKAEAFF. CDR3 sequence (DNA): TGTGCCAGTACGGGGGGGAAGGCTGAAGCTTTCTTT.

This clonotype was counted at least ten times. J is TRBJ1-1 and V is TRBV11-2; D perhaps matches TRBD1 (5 bases). Germline V lookup: CDR1 SGHAT, CDR2 FQNNGV. The CDR3 is 11 amino acids. The V gene lost 2 bases and the J gene lost 7 bases, with 5 bases spanning the gap. The CDR3 sequence is CASSLQGEAFF. The CDR3 nucleotides are TGTGCCAGCAGCTTACAGGGTGAAGCTTTCTTT.

This clonotype was detected many times. The chain joins TRBV6-5 to TRBJ1-6; D is unresolved. CDR1 and CDR2 (germline): MNHEY, SVGAGI. Trimming stripped 4 bases from V and 0 bases from J, with 7 bases between. This CDR3 has 15 residues. CDR3 protein: CASSFTSSYNSPLHF. The CDR3 coding sequence is TGTGCCAGCAGTTTTACGAGCTCCTATAATTCACCCCTCCACTTT.

This chain joins TRBV2 and TRBJ2-5; 7 bases match TRBD2. J lost 2 bases, V lost 3 bases, and 6 bases had no gene match. The CDR3 sequence is 15 residues long. Germline CDR1 reads SNHLY; CDR2 reads FYNNEI. Written as DNA, the CDR3 is TGTGCCAGCAGTGATTGGGACTACCTACAAGAGACCCAGTACTTC. Amino acid sequence: CASSDWDYLQETQYF. Combining the CDR3 with reference TRBV2 and TRBJ2-5 gives the whole variable domain EPEVTQTPSHQVTQMGQEVILRCVPISNHLYFYWYRQILGQKVEFLVSFYNNEISEKSEIFDDQFSVERPDGSNFTLKIRSTKLEDSAMYFCASSDWDYLQETQYFGPGTRLLVL.